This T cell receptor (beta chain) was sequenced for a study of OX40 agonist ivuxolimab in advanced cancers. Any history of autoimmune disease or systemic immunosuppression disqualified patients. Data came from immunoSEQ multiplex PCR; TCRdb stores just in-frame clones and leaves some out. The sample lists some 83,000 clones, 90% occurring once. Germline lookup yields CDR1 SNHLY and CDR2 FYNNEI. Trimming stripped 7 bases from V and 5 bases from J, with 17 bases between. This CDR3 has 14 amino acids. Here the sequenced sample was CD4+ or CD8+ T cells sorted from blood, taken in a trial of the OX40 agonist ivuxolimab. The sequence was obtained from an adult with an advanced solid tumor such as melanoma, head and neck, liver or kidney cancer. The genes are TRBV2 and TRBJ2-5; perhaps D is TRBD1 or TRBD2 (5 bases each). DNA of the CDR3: TGTGCCAGCACCCGGTCCCTAGCAGGGGAGACCCAGTACTTC. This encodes CASTRSLAGETQYF.